This T cell receptor (beta chain) was recorded in a study of memory CD4+ T cells and cytomegalovirus serostatus. About the research overall: Of the healthy Belgian adults, eight or nine were CMV seropositive and 20 to 30 seronegative. Overall study results and limits: Median bootstrapped AUC for CMV status was approximately 0.96 originally, approximately 0.9 US-trained.

As concerns this clone: As yet, its antigen is unknown.

Single viable CD3+CD4+CD8-CD45RO+ cells were sorted as the memory CD4+ T cells. As handled by the study authors: After removing out-of-frame reads, 2 million to 2.5 million distinct TCRbeta sequences remained. Sequenced by immunoSEQ multiplex PCR; TCRdb stores in-frame clones only, minus some. V, J and clone size derive from that table, while D and trimming were established from the DNA sequence. Here the sample spans under 35,000 clones, 65% to 80% being singletons. Sequencing was performed on memory CD4+ T cells from blood. The source of this sequence is an adult in good health and CMV-seronegative. Some clones in this sample may be carry-over from other donors' samples.

DNA for the CDR3: TGTGCCAGCAGTCCCGACTCAGCAGGGGAGCAGTACTTC. It translates to CASSPDSAGEQYF. The chain couples TRBV6-6 to TRBJ2-7; a possible D gene is TRBD1 (5 bases). Looked up from germline, CDR1 is MNHNY and CDR2 is SVGAGI (reference sequence). V was cut by 5 bases and J by 7 bases, with 15 bases left in between. The CDR3 totals 13 residues.